A single T cell receptor (beta chain) is shown here with its context. What it binds is unknown. The sample comes from a study of T cells expressing NK-cell markers. At the level of the study: Seven donors tested HCMV-seropositive and one tested seronegative among the eight sequenced.

This CDR3 region has 15 residues. Germline CDR1 reads SGHAT; CDR2 reads FQNNGV. Study results and caveats: The HCMV specificity of the expanded NKG2C+ T cell clones stayed unresolved.

UMI-tagged 5'RACE template switching yielded the TCR beta cDNA. TCRdb reprocessed the 5' RACE reads and stores each CDR3 protein as one record, lacking DNA. The specimen's table records 150,000 to 160,000 distinct CDR3 sequences. The receptor was isolated from a woman in her forties or fifties in good health. The sequencing sample was made of blood T cells: a sorted CD56 or NKG2C T cell subset, CD4+ or CD8+ T cells, or bulk PBMC T cells (not recorded which). This sequence joins TRBV11-2 and TRBJ2-3. The CDR3 is CASTYSGGSQDTQYF.